This T cell receptor beta chain was identified in a study of blood T cell repertoires in COVID-19. V lost 4 bases to trimming and J lost 4 bases; unmatched junction nucleotides: 8. In germline, CDR1 is SEHNR, CDR2 FQNEAQ (reference sequence). CDR3 length: 15 residues. In the original workflow: Nucleated cell counts were estimated from reference gene primer amplification. Sequenced by immunoSEQ multiplex PCR; TCRdb stores in-frame clones only, minus some. The DNA gave D and trimming, while V, J and clone size come from that table. Of under 15,000 clones detected, approximately 91% appear once; the ten largest clones hold around 13%.

This receptor was taken from a human donor in a cohort sampled during active COVID-19. The chain has TRBV7-9 and TRBJ2-7; TRBD1 agrees at 9 bases. Sample: peripheral blood. The CDR3 sequence is CASSSGTGTRYEQYF. In DNA form, the CDR3 reads TGTGCCAGCAGCTCCGGGACAGGGACCCGTTACGAGCAGTACTTC.